This T cell receptor beta chain was captured by sequencing in a study of response to subunit inactivated influenza vaccine. This clonotype was counted a few times. TCRdb redid the calling of the RT-PCR reads with MiXCR, one entry per CDR3 protein. Here the sample spans some 570,000 distinct CDR3 sequences, roughly 12% being singletons. The same sample was also studied in work on T cells expressing NK-cell markers. That paper adds: Researchers built TCR beta cDNA using 5'RACE template switching with UMIs.

The receptor comes from a man aged 45-65 years who received an inactivated influenza vaccine. Here the sequenced sample was PBMCs from blood, taken on the day of vaccination.

CDR3 DNA: TGTGCCAGCAGCCCGGCTTCCGAGCAGTACTTC. Translated: CASSPASEQYF. This chain uses TRBV11-1 with TRBJ2-7; D unresolved. CDR3 length equals 11 residues. V was cut by 5 bases and J by 6 bases, with 8 bases left in between. The germline V gene has CDR1 SGHAT and CDR2 FQDESV (reference sequence).